A selection of T cell receptor beta chains follows, all from one sample in a study of T cells in Graves' hyperthyroidism and ophthalmopathy. MiXCR, applied by TCRdb to the multiplex PCR reads, yields one record per CDR3 protein. The table includes hundreds of thousands of distinct CDR3 sequences, under 15% detected once. The material sequenced was blood. The receptors were gathered from a young woman with Graves' hyperthyroidism. The CDR3 runs from the conserved cysteine through the conserved F or W. The D gene is left open where the match is weak. Clone size is given for some rows only: seen once, a few or many times, or a class if the clone is expanded.

v_gene: TRBV29-1
j_gene: TRBJ2-1
d_gene: TRBD1
len: 14
abundance: many
CDR3nt: TGCAGCGTTGAAGGACAGGGGGATTACAATGAGCAGTTCTTC
CDR3aa: CSVEGQGDYNEQFF

v_gene: TRBV7-3
j_gene: TRBJ1-1
d_gene: .
len: 13
abundance: many
CDR3nt: TGTGCCAGCAGCTTATTCGTCGGCACTGAAGCTTTCTTT
CDR3aa: CASSLFVGTEAFF

v_gene: TRBV5-5
j_gene: TRBJ2-3
d_gene: .
len: 17
abundance: many
CDR3nt: TGTGCCAGCAGTCTTGTAGCGATCCCAGGGGGCACAGATACGCAGTATTTT
CDR3aa: CASSLVAIPGGTDTQYF

v_gene: TRBV14
j_gene: TRBJ2-7
d_gene: .
len: 16
abundance: many
CDR3nt: TGTGCCAGCAGCCCGACAGAGCCCAAGGCAATCTACGAGCAGTACTTC
CDR3aa: CASSPTEPKAIYEQYF

v_gene: TRBV10-2
j_gene: TRBJ1-1
d_gene: .
len: 12
abundance: few
CDR3nt: TGCGCCAGCAGTGGTCACCCGGGTGAAGCTTTCTTT
CDR3aa: CASSGHPGEAFF

v_gene: TRBV10-2
j_gene: TRBJ2-1
d_gene: .
len: 14
abundance: many
CDR3nt: TGCGCCACAGAGATGGGGAGCTCCTACAATGAGCAGTTCTTC
CDR3aa: CATEMGSSYNEQFF

v_gene: TRBV18
j_gene: TRBJ2-7
d_gene: .
len: 16
abundance: .
CDR3nt: TGTGCCAGCTCACCACCTGAGGGGGAGGGTTTGTACGAGCAGTACTTC
CDR3aa: CASSPPEGEGLYEQYF

v_gene: TRBV9
j_gene: TRBJ2-7
d_gene: .
len: 13
abundance: many
CDR3nt: TGTGCCAGCAGCCCCCACCCGGAGGACGAGCAGTACTTC
CDR3aa: CASSPHPEDEQYF

v_gene: TRBV10-1
j_gene: TRBJ1-6
d_gene: TRBD1
len: 14
abundance: .
CDR3nt: TGCGCCAGCAAGACAGGGGCGGTTAGGTCACCCCTCCACTTT
CDR3aa: CASKTGAVRSPLHF

v_gene: TRBV11-3
j_gene: TRBJ2-1
d_gene: .
len: 17
abundance: many
CDR3nt: TGTGCCAGCATCCACGTTTCGGACGGGACTCAATACAATGAGCAGTTCTTC
CDR3aa: CASIHVSDGTQYNEQFF

v_gene: TRBV5-1
j_gene: TRBJ1-1
d_gene: .
len: 14
abundance: .
CDR3nt: TGCGCCAGCAGCCCGGCCGGGGGAACCACTGAAGCTTTCTTT
CDR3aa: CASSPAGGTTEAFF

v_gene: TRBV27
j_gene: TRBJ2-2
d_gene: .
len: 15
abundance: .
CDR3nt: TGTGCCAGCAGTTTTGGGCATAGCTACACCGGGGAGCTGTTTTTT
CDR3aa: CASSFGHSYTGELFF

v_gene: TRBV6-1
j_gene: TRBJ2-7
d_gene: TRBD1
len: 13
abundance: .
CDR3nt: TGTGCCAGCAGTATCACAGGGGGCGCAGAGCAGTACTTC
CDR3aa: CASSITGGAEQYF

v_gene: TRBV11-2
j_gene: TRBJ2-1
d_gene: TRBD1
len: 16
abundance: many
CDR3nt: TGTGCCAGCAGCTTAACCGGGACAGGGGTCAACAATGAGCAGTTCTTC
CDR3aa: CASSLTGTGVNNEQFF

v_gene: TRBV20-1
j_gene: TRBJ1-2
d_gene: .
len: 14
abundance: many
CDR3nt: TGCAGTGCTAGAGATGAGGAACGGGACTATGGCTACACCTTC
CDR3aa: CSARDEERDYGYTF

v_gene: TRBV4-3
j_gene: TRBJ2-1
d_gene: TRBD2
len: 16
abundance: many
CDR3nt: TGCGCCAGCAGCCAAGAAGCTAGCGGCTCCTACAATGAGCAGTTCTTC
CDR3aa: CASSQEASGSYNEQFF

v_gene: TRBV5-1
j_gene: TRBJ1-3
d_gene: .
len: 15
abundance: .
CDR3nt: TGCGCCAGCAGCTTGGCCCCAGACTCTGGAAACACCATATATTTT
CDR3aa: CASSLAPDSGNTIYF

v_gene: TRBV11-1
j_gene: TRBJ2-7
d_gene: .
len: 14
abundance: many
CDR3nt: TGTGCCAGCAGCTTAGCGCCCCTTGCCAACGAGCAGTACTTC
CDR3aa: CASSLAPLANEQYF

v_gene: TRBV9
j_gene: TRBJ2-3
d_gene: .
len: 16
abundance: few
CDR3nt: TGTGCCAGCAGCCCCCCCCTAGAGGAAAACACAGATACGCAGTATTTT
CDR3aa: CASSPPLEENTDTQYF

v_gene: TRBV6-5
j_gene: TRBJ1-1
d_gene: .
len: 12
abundance: many
CDR3nt: TGTGCCAGCAGTTACGGTCCGGGTGGGGCTTTCTTT
CDR3aa: CASSYGPGGAFF

v_gene: TRBV5-1
j_gene: TRBJ2-7
d_gene: .
len: 17
abundance: many
CDR3nt: TGCGCCAGCAGCAGAGGGGGAGGGAGCACGTCCGCGCACGAGCAGTACTTC
CDR3aa: CASSRGGGSTSAHEQYF

v_gene: TRBV6-1
j_gene: TRBJ1-2
d_gene: .
len: 16
abundance: few
CDR3nt: TGTGCCAGCAGGGTACGGACGGGAGCCCGCGACGGTGGCTACACCTTC
CDR3aa: CASRVRTGARDGGYTF

v_gene: TRBV27
j_gene: TRBJ1-1
d_gene: .
len: 11
abundance: many
CDR3nt: TGTGCCAGCATGTCAGGCACTGAAGCTTTCTTT
CDR3aa: CASMSGTEAFF

v_gene: TRBV7-9
j_gene: TRBJ1-3
d_gene: .
len: 15
abundance: many
CDR3nt: TGTGCCAGCAGCACCCCAGTCCGATCTGGAAACACCATATATTTT
CDR3aa: CASSTPVRSGNTIYF

v_gene: TRBV9
j_gene: TRBJ1-1
d_gene: .
len: 14
abundance: many
CDR3nt: TGTGCCAGCAGCCTGGGAGTGGGCAAGCCTGAAGCTTTCTTT
CDR3aa: CASSLGVGKPEAFF

v_gene: TRBV28
j_gene: TRBJ1-3
d_gene: TRBD1
len: 15
abundance: many
CDR3nt: TGTGCCAGCAGTAGACAGGGGGCAGGAGGAAACACCATATATTTT
CDR3aa: CASSRQGAGGNTIYF

v_gene: TRBV27
j_gene: TRBJ2-6
d_gene: .
len: 15
abundance: many
CDR3nt: TGTGCCAGCAGTTTATATGGGATCGGGGCCAACGTCCTGACTTTC
CDR3aa: CASSLYGIGANVLTF

v_gene: TRBV7-9
j_gene: TRBJ1-1
d_gene: .
len: 15
abundance: .
CDR3nt: TGTGCCAGCAGCTCGATGCAGCGAATGAACACTGAAGCTTTCTTT
CDR3aa: CASSSMQRMNTEAFF

v_gene: TRBV2
j_gene: TRBJ1-1
d_gene: .
len: 13
abundance: many
CDR3nt: TGTGCCAGCAGTGAAATGACAGACACTGAAGCTTTCTTT
CDR3aa: CASSEMTDTEAFF

v_gene: TRBV12-3/TRBV12-4
j_gene: TRBJ2-1
d_gene: TRBD2
len: 17
abundance: many
CDR3nt: TGTGCCAGCAGTCGAAGTCGGCTAGCGGGGGGGGAGGGTGAGCAGTTCTTC
CDR3aa: CASSRSRLAGGEGEQFF

v_gene: TRBV2
j_gene: TRBJ1-6
d_gene: .
len: 15
abundance: many
CDR3nt: TGTGCCAGCGGGGGGCGAACCCTTTCTAATTCACCCCTCCACTTT
CDR3aa: CASGGRTLSNSPLHF

v_gene: TRBV6-2/TRBV6-3
j_gene: TRBJ1-5
d_gene: .
len: 12
abundance: many
CDR3nt: TGTGCCAGCAGTTACTCGTATCAGCCCCAGCATTTT
CDR3aa: CASSYSYQPQHF

v_gene: TRBV6-1
j_gene: TRBJ1-2
d_gene: TRBD1
len: 13
abundance: many
CDR3nt: TGTGCCAGCAGTTCTACAGGGGCGGCTGGCTACACCTTC
CDR3aa: CASSSTGAAGYTF

v_gene: TRBV4-3
j_gene: TRBJ2-2
d_gene: TRBD1
len: 12
abundance: .
CDR3nt: TGCGCCAGCAGCCAAGAAGGACAGGGGCTGTTTTTT
CDR3aa: CASSQEGQGLFF

v_gene: TRBV7-3
j_gene: TRBJ2-7
d_gene: TRBD1
len: 14
abundance: many
CDR3nt: TGTGCCAGCAGCTTAACGCAAGGGACAGGCGAGCAGTACTTC
CDR3aa: CASSLTQGTGEQYF

v_gene: TRBV18
j_gene: TRBJ1-3
d_gene: .
len: 16
abundance: .
CDR3nt: TGTGCCAGCTCACCGAGCCAGGGAAGGACTGGAAACACCATATATTTT
CDR3aa: CASSPSQGRTGNTIYF

v_gene: TRBV4-2
j_gene: TRBJ2-3
d_gene: TRBD2
len: 16
abundance: .
CDR3nt: TGTGCCAGCAGCCACCTTAAACAGCGGGAGGGAGATACGCAGTATTTT
CDR3aa: CASSHLKQREGDTQYF

v_gene: TRBV12-3/TRBV12-4
j_gene: TRBJ1-5
d_gene: .
len: 14
abundance: many
CDR3nt: TGTGCCAGCAGACACGAGGGATACGATCAGCCCCAGCATTTT
CDR3aa: CASRHEGYDQPQHF

v_gene: TRBV6-1
j_gene: TRBJ1-2
d_gene: .
len: 14
abundance: many
CDR3nt: TGTGCCAGCTCGGAAGGTGGTTCAAAGAGAGGCTACACCTTC
CDR3aa: CASSEGGSKRGYTF

v_gene: TRBV12-3/TRBV12-4
j_gene: TRBJ2-2
d_gene: .
len: 12
abundance: few
CDR3nt: TGTGCCAGCAGTTTAGGGTCCCTCGGGCTGTTTTTT
CDR3aa: CASSLGSLGLFF

v_gene: TRBV7-2
j_gene: TRBJ2-3
d_gene: TRBD2
len: 18
abundance: many
CDR3nt: TGTGCCAGCAGCTTAGTTTTACTAGCGGGAGACTTGGCAGATACGCAGTATTTT
CDR3aa: CASSLVLLAGDLADTQYF

v_gene: TRBV7-6
j_gene: TRBJ2-3
d_gene: TRBD1
len: 14
abundance: .
CDR3nt: TGTGCCAGCAGGTCCGGGACAGTCACAGATACGCAGTATTTT
CDR3aa: CASRSGTVTDTQYF

v_gene: TRBV7-8
j_gene: TRBJ1-1
d_gene: .
len: 15
abundance: .
CDR3nt: TGTGCCAGCAGCTTAGTTGGAAACTCTGGGGCTGAAGCTTTCTTT
CDR3aa: CASSLVGNSGAEAFF

v_gene: TRBV7-9
j_gene: TRBJ2-3
d_gene: TRBD1
len: 17
abundance: many
CDR3nt: TGTGCCAGCAGCTTCGTTTGGGACAGGCTTAGCACAGATACGCAGTATTTT
CDR3aa: CASSFVWDRLSTDTQYF

v_gene: TRBV6-1
j_gene: TRBJ2-2
d_gene: TRBD1
len: 14
abundance: many
CDR3nt: TGTGCCGCATGGGGACAGGGGGTCACCGGGGAGCTGTTTTTT
CDR3aa: CAAWGQGVTGELFF

v_gene: TRBV3-1
j_gene: TRBJ2-3
d_gene: TRBD2
len: 15
abundance: many
CDR3nt: TGTGCCAGCAGCCAGGGGGGGACCACCACAGATACGCAGTATTTT
CDR3aa: CASSQGGTTTDTQYF

v_gene: TRBV7-9
j_gene: TRBJ2-7
d_gene: .
len: 13
abundance: .
CDR3nt: TGTGCCAGCAGGGCTCCCAGCTCCTACGAGCAGTACTTC
CDR3aa: CASRAPSSYEQYF

v_gene: TRBV5-6
j_gene: TRBJ2-7
d_gene: .
len: 13
abundance: many
CDR3nt: TGTGCCAGCAGCTTACGCAGGCTCTACGAGCAGTACTTC
CDR3aa: CASSLRRLYEQYF

v_gene: TRBV7-9
j_gene: TRBJ2-3
d_gene: TRBD2
len: 16
abundance: few
CDR3nt: TGTGCCAGCAGCCCCCGACTAGCGGAGGGAACAGATACGCAGTATTTT
CDR3aa: CASSPRLAEGTDTQYF

v_gene: TRBV12-3/TRBV12-4
j_gene: TRBJ1-6
d_gene: TRBD1
len: 15
abundance: many
CDR3nt: TGTGCCAGCAGTTCCGGACAGGGGGGAATTTCACCCCTCCACTTT
CDR3aa: CASSSGQGGISPLHF

v_gene: TRBV12-5
j_gene: TRBJ2-3
d_gene: .
len: 13
abundance: many
CDR3nt: TGTGCTAGTGGCTACCAGGGGACAGATACGCAGTATTTT
CDR3aa: CASGYQGTDTQYF

v_gene: TRBV20-1
j_gene: TRBJ2-1
d_gene: .
len: 12
abundance: many
CDR3nt: TGCAGTGCTCCCCATGAGAAAAATGAGCAGTTCTTC
CDR3aa: CSAPHEKNEQFF

v_gene: TRBV27
j_gene: TRBJ1-1
d_gene: .
len: 14
abundance: few
CDR3nt: TGTGCCAGTTATGAGGTTCCCTTGGTCACTGAAGCTTTCTTT
CDR3aa: CASYEVPLVTEAFF

v_gene: TRBV6-6
j_gene: TRBJ1-6
d_gene: .
len: 15
abundance: many
CDR3nt: TGTGCCAGCAGTTATAAAGAGGGTATGGGTTCACCCCTCCACTTT
CDR3aa: CASSYKEGMGSPLHF

v_gene: TRBV7-9
j_gene: TRBJ1-2
d_gene: .
len: 14
abundance: many
CDR3nt: TGTGCCAGCAGCACAGGGCAGGGTAACTATGGCTACACCTTC
CDR3aa: CASSTGQGNYGYTF

v_gene: TRBV9
j_gene: TRBJ2-5
d_gene: TRBD1
len: 15
abundance: many
CDR3nt: TGTGCCAGCAGCGTAGTGGGACAGGGGGTCGAGACCCAGTACTTC
CDR3aa: CASSVVGQGVETQYF

v_gene: TRBV7-2
j_gene: TRBJ1-5
d_gene: .
len: 12
abundance: many
CDR3nt: TGTGCCAGCAGCTCAGGATGGCAGCCCCAGCATTTT
CDR3aa: CASSSGWQPQHF

v_gene: TRBV9
j_gene: TRBJ1-3
d_gene: TRBD1
len: 14
abundance: many
CDR3nt: TGTGCCAGCAGCCAGGGGGGCTCTGGAAACACCATATATTTT
CDR3aa: CASSQGGSGNTIYF